These T cell receptor beta chains were read from a single sample in a study of blood T cell repertoires in COVID-19. Assay used: immunoSEQ multiplex PCR; TCRdb lists only in-frame clones, some missing. The sample has roughly 52,000 clones, about 90% seen once. Material: peripheral blood. All receptors derive from a human donor in a cohort sampled during active COVID-19. CDR3s include the opening cysteine and the closing phenylalanine or tryptophan. A D gene is named only where the DNA matches it firmly. The size field is filled for only some rows; it gives once, few, many or a size class.

clone_size: NA
j_call: TRBJ2-3
v_call: TRBV4-1
d_call: TRBD1
cdr3_aa: CASSHLETGGTDTQYF
cdr3_nt: TGCGCCAGCAGCCACTTGGAAACAGGGGGCACAGATACGCAGTATTTT

clone_size: NA
j_call: TRBJ1-1
v_call: TRBV10-3
d_call: TRBD1
cdr3_aa: CAIRSFRDRGDTEAFF
cdr3_nt: TGTGCCATCAGATCTTTCCGGGACAGGGGGGACACTGAAGCTTTCTTT

clone_size: NA
j_call: TRBJ1-5
v_call: TRBV29-1
d_call: NA
cdr3_aa: CSVEDGEGQPQHF
cdr3_nt: TGCAGCGTTGAAGATGGGGAGGGTCAGCCCCAGCATTTT

clone_size: NA
j_call: TRBJ2-1
v_call: TRBV2
d_call: NA
cdr3_aa: CASRRENEQFF
cdr3_nt: TGTGCCAGCAGGAGAGAGAATGAGCAGTTCTTC

clone_size: NA
j_call: TRBJ2-1
v_call: TRBV12-3/TRBV12-4
d_call: NA
cdr3_aa: CASSLGTRGFF
cdr3_nt: TGTGCCAGCAGTTTAGGGACCCGGGGGTTCTTC

clone_size: NA
j_call: TRBJ2-3
v_call: TRBV30
d_call: NA
cdr3_aa: CAWNTHGFMGDAQYF
cdr3_nt: TGTGCCTGGAACACGCACGGCTTCATGGGAGATGCGCAGTATTTT

clone_size: NA
j_call: TRBJ1-2
v_call: TRBV4-2
d_call: NA
cdr3_aa: CASSPLTGPYGYTF
cdr3_nt: TGTGCCAGCAGCCCTCTCACAGGCCCCTATGGCTACACCTTC

clone_size: NA
j_call: TRBJ2-7
v_call: TRBV11-2
d_call: NA
cdr3_aa: CASSLDPLYEQYF
cdr3_nt: TGTGCCAGCAGCTTAGATCCTCTCTACGAGCAGTACTTC

clone_size: NA
j_call: TRBJ1-1
v_call: TRBV12-3/TRBV12-4
d_call: TRBD1
cdr3_aa: CASSLTGVTEAFF
cdr3_nt: TGTGCCAGCAGCCTAACAGGGGTCACTGAAGCTTTCTTT

clone_size: NA
j_call: TRBJ1-5
v_call: TRBV7-6
d_call: NA
cdr3_aa: CASINSRGGVKDQPQHF
cdr3_nt: TGTGCCAGCATCAACTCGAGGGGAGGGGTTAAGGATCAGCCCCAGCATTTT

clone_size: NA
j_call: TRBJ2-3
v_call: TRBV9
d_call: TRBD2
cdr3_aa: CASSVSGGGYSTDTQYF
cdr3_nt: TGTGCCAGCAGCGTATCGGGAGGCGGCTATAGCACAGATACGCAGTATTTT

clone_size: NA
j_call: TRBJ1-3
v_call: TRBV19
d_call: TRBD1
cdr3_aa: CASSIDRDSGNTIYF
cdr3_nt: TGTGCCAGTAGTATTGACAGGGACTCTGGAAACACCATATATTTT

clone_size: NA
j_call: TRBJ2-3
v_call: TRBV5-1
d_call: TRBD2
cdr3_aa: CASSSGTSGLTDTQYF
cdr3_nt: TGCGCCAGCAGCTCGGGGACTAGCGGACTCACAGATACGCAGTATTTT

clone_size: NA
j_call: TRBJ1-2
v_call: TRBV7-2
d_call: TRBD1
cdr3_aa: CASSPTPEGAGGYTF
cdr3_nt: TGTGCCAGCAGCCCTACCCCCGAGGGGGCCGGTGGCTACACCTTC

clone_size: NA
j_call: TRBJ1-4
v_call: TRBV7-9
d_call: TRBD1
cdr3_aa: CASSLGDRGPNEKLFF
cdr3_nt: TGTGCCAGCAGCTTAGGAGACAGGGGGCCTAATGAAAAACTGTTTTTT

clone_size: NA
j_call: TRBJ2-2
v_call: TRBV10-2
d_call: NA
cdr3_aa: CASTVIALGGELFF
cdr3_nt: TGCGCCAGCACAGTAATAGCGTTAGGCGGGGAGCTGTTTTTT

clone_size: NA
j_call: TRBJ2-1
v_call: TRBV5-1
d_call: TRBD2
cdr3_aa: CASSLGSRSGGSGEQFF
cdr3_nt: TGCGCCAGCAGCTTGGGGTCCCGTAGCGGGGGGTCTGGAGAGCAGTTCTTC

clone_size: NA
j_call: TRBJ2-1
v_call: TRBV19
d_call: NA
cdr3_aa: CASTSNGGPSYNEQFF
cdr3_nt: TGTGCCAGTACCAGCAACGGGGGGCCCTCCTACAATGAGCAGTTCTTC

clone_size: NA
j_call: TRBJ2-6
v_call: TRBV7-2
d_call: NA
cdr3_aa: CASSLAQHTSGANVLTF
cdr3_nt: TGTGCCAGCAGCTTAGCACAGCACACCTCTGGGGCCAACGTCCTGACTTTC

clone_size: NA
j_call: TRBJ1-2
v_call: TRBV19
d_call: NA
cdr3_aa: CASNMGGLYGYTF
cdr3_nt: TGTGCCAGTAACATGGGGGGGCTCTATGGCTACACCTTC

clone_size: NA
j_call: TRBJ1-2
v_call: TRBV27
d_call: NA
cdr3_aa: CASSKILGHHGYTF
cdr3_nt: TGTGCCAGCAGTAAGATCCTGGGGCACCATGGCTACACCTTC

clone_size: NA
j_call: TRBJ1-1
v_call: TRBV10-3
d_call: TRBD1
cdr3_aa: CAISPDRVVWYTEAFF
cdr3_nt: TGTGCCATCAGTCCGGACAGGGTTGTTTGGTACACTGAAGCTTTCTTT

clone_size: NA
j_call: TRBJ1-6
v_call: TRBV30
d_call: TRBD1
cdr3_aa: CACISGGESPLHF
cdr3_nt: TGTGCCTGCATATCAGGGGGCGAATCACCCCTCCACTTT

clone_size: NA
j_call: TRBJ2-3
v_call: TRBV11-1
d_call: NA
cdr3_aa: CASSLTPRTETDTQYF
cdr3_nt: TGTGCCAGCAGCTTAACCCCCCGGACAGAAACAGATACGCAGTATTTT

clone_size: NA
j_call: TRBJ2-7
v_call: TRBV10-3
d_call: NA
cdr3_aa: CAIGRYSGGDEQYF
cdr3_nt: TGTGCCATCGGGCGTTATTCTGGGGGCGACGAGCAGTACTTC

clone_size: NA
j_call: TRBJ1-6
v_call: TRBV25-1
d_call: NA
cdr3_aa: CASSDPWGSNNSPLHF
cdr3_nt: TGTGCCAGCAGTGACCCCTGGGGCAGCAATAATTCACCCCTCCACTTT

clone_size: NA
j_call: TRBJ1-2
v_call: TRBV12-3/TRBV12-4
d_call: NA
cdr3_aa: CASSLGGLGYTF
cdr3_nt: TGTGCCAGCAGTTTGGGAGGGCTTGGCTACACCTTC

clone_size: NA
j_call: TRBJ2-5
v_call: TRBV7-2
d_call: TRBD2
cdr3_aa: CASSSQRGGYQETQYF
cdr3_nt: TGTGCCAGCAGCTCTCAGCGGGGGGGGTACCAAGAGACCCAGTACTTC

clone_size: NA
j_call: TRBJ1-5
v_call: TRBV29-1
d_call: TRBD1
cdr3_aa: CSVAETGVDQPQHF
cdr3_nt: TGCAGCGTTGCTGAAACAGGGGTGGATCAGCCCCAGCATTTT

clone_size: once
j_call: TRBJ1-5
v_call: TRBV18
d_call: TRBD1
cdr3_aa: CASSPDRDPPQHF
cdr3_nt: TGTGCCAGCTCACCAGACAGGGACCCGCCCCAGCATTTT

clone_size: NA
j_call: TRBJ1-1
v_call: TRBV19
d_call: TRBD1
cdr3_aa: CASSIRDPRQGAEAFF
cdr3_nt: TGTGCCAGTAGTATCCGCGACCCCCGACAGGGGGCTGAAGCTTTCTTT

clone_size: few
j_call: TRBJ2-2
v_call: TRBV19
d_call: NA
cdr3_aa: CASKVGAGELFF
cdr3_nt: TGTGCCAGTAAAGTAGGGGCCGGGGAGCTGTTTTTT

clone_size: NA
j_call: TRBJ2-7
v_call: TRBV7-9
d_call: TRBD1
cdr3_aa: CASSLAPRGHHEQYF
cdr3_nt: TGTGCCAGCAGCTTAGCGCCCAGGGGGCATCACGAGCAGTACTTC

clone_size: few
j_call: TRBJ2-5
v_call: TRBV9
d_call: TRBD1
cdr3_aa: CASSESRDRGSYWETQYF
cdr3_nt: TGTGCCAGCAGCGAGAGCCGGGACAGGGGGAGTTATTGGGAGACCCAGTACTTC

clone_size: once
j_call: TRBJ2-5
v_call: TRBV6-2/TRBV6-3
d_call: NA
cdr3_aa: CASSYSPRGSLAETQYF
cdr3_nt: TGTGCCAGCAGTTACTCCCCCCGAGGGTCGTTGGCGGAGACCCAGTACTTC

clone_size: NA
j_call: TRBJ1-2
v_call: TRBV5-1
d_call: TRBD1
cdr3_aa: CASKIGTEENTF
cdr3_nt: TGCGCCAGCAAGATTGGGACAGAGGAGAACACCTTC

clone_size: NA
j_call: TRBJ2-7
v_call: TRBV4-1
d_call: NA
cdr3_aa: CASSQGTSNEQYF
cdr3_nt: TGCGCCAGCAGCCAAGGGACATCCAACGAGCAGTACTTC

clone_size: NA
j_call: TRBJ1-6
v_call: TRBV6-2/TRBV6-3
d_call: TRBD1
cdr3_aa: CASSFGTVKGSPLHF
cdr3_nt: TGTGCCAGCAGTTTCGGGACAGTCAAGGGTTCACCCCTCCACTTT

clone_size: NA
j_call: TRBJ1-4
v_call: TRBV7-2
d_call: NA
cdr3_aa: CASSLPGAINEKLFF
cdr3_nt: TGTGCCAGCAGCCTTCCGGGAGCGATAAATGAAAAACTGTTTTTT

clone_size: once
j_call: TRBJ1-2
v_call: TRBV9
d_call: NA
cdr3_aa: CASSVEGNYGYTF
cdr3_nt: TGTGCCAGCAGCGTAGAGGGGAACTATGGCTACACCTTC

clone_size: NA
j_call: TRBJ2-3
v_call: TRBV7-2
d_call: NA
cdr3_aa: CASSLSRTRHTDTQYF
cdr3_nt: TGTGCCAGCAGCTTAAGCCGAACTAGACACACAGATACGCAGTATTTT

clone_size: NA
j_call: TRBJ2-5
v_call: TRBV5-6
d_call: NA
cdr3_aa: CASSYKWRETQYF
cdr3_nt: TGTGCCAGCAGCTACAAATGGAGGGAGACCCAGTACTTC

clone_size: NA
j_call: TRBJ1-4
v_call: TRBV7-8
d_call: NA
cdr3_aa: CASSLTRGKLFF
cdr3_nt: TGTGCCAGCAGCTTAACAAGGGGAAAACTGTTTTTT

clone_size: once
j_call: TRBJ2-5
v_call: TRBV9
d_call: NA
cdr3_aa: CASSVSVRKETQYF
cdr3_nt: TGTGCCAGCAGCGTAAGCGTAAGAAAAGAGACCCAGTACTTC

clone_size: NA
j_call: TRBJ1-1
v_call: TRBV7-3
d_call: NA
cdr3_aa: CASSLSRGGNTEAFF
cdr3_nt: TGTGCCAGCAGCCTTAGTCGGGGAGGGAACACTGAAGCTTTCTTT

clone_size: NA
j_call: TRBJ1-6
v_call: TRBV10-3
d_call: NA
cdr3_aa: CALRGAGNNSPLHF
cdr3_nt: TGTGCCCTCCGCGGGGCAGGGAATAATTCACCCCTCCACTTT

clone_size: NA
j_call: TRBJ2-5
v_call: TRBV7-3
d_call: TRBD1
cdr3_aa: CASSPEAQGAVETQYF
cdr3_nt: TGTGCCAGCAGCCCTGAGGCCCAGGGGGCCGTGGAGACCCAGTACTTC

clone_size: NA
j_call: TRBJ1-2
v_call: TRBV5-1
d_call: NA
cdr3_aa: CASNIWGGGHYGYTF
cdr3_nt: TGCGCCAGCAACATTTGGGGGGGAGGGCACTATGGCTACACCTTC

clone_size: NA
j_call: TRBJ2-7
v_call: TRBV4-2
d_call: NA
cdr3_aa: CASSQSQGRSYEQYF
cdr3_nt: TGTGCCAGCAGCCAAAGTCAGGGAAGGTCCTACGAGCAGTACTTC

clone_size: NA
j_call: TRBJ1-2
v_call: TRBV7-2
d_call: NA
cdr3_aa: CASSLAGVRAGYTF
cdr3_nt: TGTGCCAGCAGCTTAGCAGGGGTCCGCGCCGGCTACACCTTC

clone_size: NA
j_call: TRBJ2-1
v_call: TRBV28
d_call: NA
cdr3_aa: CASSLLGVGRIF
cdr3_nt: TGTGCCAGCAGTTTATTAGGCGTGGGGCGGATCTTC

clone_size: NA
j_call: TRBJ2-5
v_call: TRBV6-2/TRBV6-3
d_call: NA
cdr3_aa: CASSYSDYTEETQYF
cdr3_nt: TGTGCCAGCAGTTACTCGGACTATACTGAGGAGACCCAGTACTTC

clone_size: few
j_call: TRBJ2-7
v_call: TRBV30
d_call: TRBD1
cdr3_aa: CAWSLGGAEQYF
cdr3_nt: TGTGCCTGGAGTTTAGGGGGCGCCGAGCAGTACTTC

clone_size: NA
j_call: TRBJ1-1
v_call: TRBV5-4
d_call: TRBD1
cdr3_aa: CASRQGGSTEAFF
cdr3_nt: TGTGCCAGCAGACAGGGGGGAAGCACTGAAGCTTTCTTT

clone_size: NA
j_call: TRBJ1-5
v_call: TRBV19
d_call: NA
cdr3_aa: CATSFGQISNQPQHF
cdr3_nt: TGTGCCACCTCGTTTGGACAGATTAGCAATCAGCCCCAGCATTTT

clone_size: NA
j_call: TRBJ2-3
v_call: TRBV30
d_call: NA
cdr3_aa: CAWSVWSGALDTQYF
cdr3_nt: TGTGCCTGGAGTGTGTGGTCAGGGGCACTAGATACGCAGTATTTT

clone_size: NA
j_call: TRBJ1-2
v_call: TRBV6-2/TRBV6-3
d_call: TRBD1
cdr3_aa: CASSYSGTGYARSTYGYTF
cdr3_nt: TGTGCCAGCAGTTACTCAGGGACAGGTTACGCCCGAAGTACCTATGGCTACACCTTC

clone_size: NA
j_call: TRBJ2-5
v_call: TRBV13
d_call: NA
cdr3_aa: CASRLARRGQETQYF
cdr3_nt: TGTGCCAGCAGATTGGCCCGCCGGGGGCAAGAGACCCAGTACTTC

clone_size: once
j_call: TRBJ2-3
v_call: TRBV7-2
d_call: NA
cdr3_aa: CASSLRGTTDTQYF
cdr3_nt: TGTGCCAGCAGCTTACGGGGGACCACAGATACGCAGTATTTT